Shown below are 17 T cell receptor beta chains from a single sample sequenced in a study of T cells after yellow fever vaccination. TCRdb re-derived calls from the 5' RACE reads in MiXCR, one entry per CDR3 protein. The table records just under 600,000 distinct CDR3 sequences, around an eighth of them present only once. Material: PBMCs, obtained on the day of the yellow fever booster vaccination. The receptors stem from a man aged 30 to 45 who received the YFV17D yellow fever vaccine.

This clonotype was seen at least ten times. This chain connects TRBV29-1 to TRBJ2-2; a possible D gene is TRBD1 (5 bases). Germline loops: CDR1 SQVTM, CDR2 ANQGSEA. With 6 bases removed from V and 0 bases from J, the gap between germline ends came to 14 bases. There are 15 residues in the CDR3. CDR3 DNA sequence: TGCAGCGTGTATCTCTGGACAACGAACACCGGGGAGCTGTTTTTT. Its protein product is CSVYLWTTNTGELFF.

This chain connects TRBV7-9 to TRBJ2-7; D not certain. The germline gives CDR1 SEHNR, CDR2 FQNEAQ (reference sequence). This CDR3 contains 14 residues. The ends were cut back, 1 base at V and 7 bases at J, with 14 bases in the middle. The CDR3 protein is CASSLDRVWAEQYF. The CDR3 DNA sequence: TGTGCCAGCAGCTTAGATCGGGTCTGGGCAGAGCAGTACTTC.

This clonotype occurred a few times. The rearrangement joins TRBV10-3 to TRBJ1-3, with D possibly TRBD1 on 5 matching bases. CDR1 is ENHRY, CDR2 SYGVKD, per germline. This CDR3 comprises 13 residues. The ends were cut back, 10 bases at V and 0 bases at J, with 10 bases in the middle. The CDR3 nucleotides read TGTGCCACCGAGACAGTCTCTGGAAACACCATATATTTT. Translation: CATETVSGNTIYF.

This chain links TRBV15 with TRBJ2-2; a weak D match, TRBD2 (7 bases). Germline-derived CDR1 and CDR2 are LNHNV and YYDKDF (reference sequence). The CDR3 length is 16 residues. The V and J ends lost 6 bases and 3 bases respectively, with 17 bases between them. CDR3 nucleotide sequence: TGTGCCACCAGAGGGGGGGTCGTGGGATACACCGGGGAGCTGTTTTTT. Its translation is CATRGGVVGYTGELFF. Complete variable domain (other parts from reference TRBV15 and TRBJ2-2): DAMVIQNPRYQVTQFGKPVTLSCSQTLNHNVMYWYQQKSSQAPKLLFHYYDKDFNNEADTPDNFQSRRPNTSFCFLDIRSPGLGDTAMYLCATRGGVVGYTGELFFGEGSRLTVL.

The chain couples TRBV6-1 to TRBJ2-3; TRBD1 agrees at 7 bases. The CDR3 runs 15 residues. Germline V lookup: CDR1 MNHNS, CDR2 SASEGT. The ends lost 6 bases at V and 1 base at J; junction bases unmatched: 7. CDR3 sequence: CASRETGYGTDTQYF. The DNA of the CDR3 is TGTGCCAGCAGAGAGACAGGGTATGGCACAGATACGCAGTATTTT.

This clonotype was seen a handful of times. The chain joins TRBV3-1 to TRBJ1-1; TRBD1 is a possible D gene (5 bases). With 4 bases removed from V and 3 bases from J, the gap between germline ends came to 12 bases. The CDR3 extends over 14 amino acids. Germline V gene lookup returns CDR1 LGHDT and CDR2 YNNKEL (reference sequence). DNA for the CDR3: TGTGCCAGCAGCCTGACGGGGCCGTACACTGAAGCTTTCTTT. Translation: CASSLTGPYTEAFF. Complete variable domain (other parts from reference TRBV3-1 and TRBJ1-1): DTAVSQTPKYLVTQMGNDKSIKCEQNLGHDTMYWYKQDSKKFLKIMFSYNNKELIINETVPNRFSPKSPDKAHLNLHINSLELGDSAVYFCASSLTGPYTEAFFGQGTRLTVV.

This clonotype has more than one count but fewer than ten. The J gene is TRBJ2-7, the V gene TRBV27, with TRBD2 identical over 11 bases. With 6 bases clipped from V and 5 bases from J, the junction kept 3 bases outside the gene matches. Germline CDR1 is MNHEY and CDR2 is SMNVEV (reference sequence). This CDR3 spans 13 amino acids. CDR3 protein: CASSLGLADEQYF. In nucleotides, the CDR3 is TGTGCCAGCAGCCTGGGACTAGCGGACGAGCAGTACTTC.

This clonotype was seen a few times. The V and J genes are TRBV7-6 and TRBJ2-5; TRBD2 agrees at 8 bases. Unmatched junction bases numbered 8, after V lost 2 bases and J lost 6 bases. CDR1 is SGHVS, CDR2 FNYEAQ, per germline. This CDR3 contains 15 residues. As DNA, the CDR3 is TGTGCCAGCAGCTTAATTGAGAGCGGGAGACAGACCCAGTACTTC. Translating it yields CASSLIESGRQTQYF.

This clonotype has just a few counts. The rearrangement links TRBV2 to TRBJ2-5; 7 positions agree with TRBD1. The V gene end was trimmed by 1 base and the J gene end by 4 bases; junction bases not matched to a gene: 6. CDR3 length: 15 residues. Germline CDR1 and CDR2: SNHLY and FYNNEI. The CDR3 is CASSEGRTGGETQYF. The CDR3 DNA reads TGTGCCAGCAGTGAAGGGCGGACAGGAGGAGAGACCCAGTACTTC.

The rearrangement uses TRBV27 and TRBJ2-1, with 7 bases aligning to TRBD1. The V and J ends lost 5 bases and 11 bases, in that order; junction bases with no gene match: 6. CDR3 length equals 12 residues. Germline assignment: CDR1 MNHEY and CDR2 SMNVEV (reference sequence). CDR3: CASSQPQGKQFF. Written as DNA, the CDR3 is TGTGCCAGCAGTCAACCACAGGGGAAGCAGTTCTTC.

Worth noting for this clonotype: A much bigger clone sits one base away, suggesting this may be a read error. V gene TRBV20-1 combines with J gene TRBJ2-3; 11 positions agree with TRBD2. The CDR3 is 12 amino acids. From germline, CDR1 is DFQATT and CDR2 SNEGSKA (reference sequence). The CDR3 coding sequence is TGCAATGCTCCCCCCCCGGGACTAGCGGTGTATTTT. Protein sequence: CNAPPPGLAVYF.

The chain joins TRBV4-2 to TRBJ2-6; 7 bases align to TRBD1. This CDR3 has 19 amino acids. Losses at the gene ends were 0 bases for V and 0 bases for J; bases not matched to a gene: 8. CDR1 and CDR2 from the germline V gene are LGHNA and YNFKEQ. The CDR3 region has the DNA TGTGCCAGCAGCCAAGAATCGCGGACAGGCGTCTCTGGGGCCAACGTCCTGACTTTC. Residues: CASSQESRTGVSGANVLTF.

The chain uses TRBV6-5 and TRBJ2-7, with unresolved D. CDR3 size: 16 residues. Germline V gives CDR1 MNHEY, CDR2 SVGAGI. With 0 bases removed from V and 0 bases from J, the gap between germline ends came to 12 bases. The CDR3 coding sequence is TGTGCCAGCAGTTACTCGTTAGGACGAAGCTCCTACGAGCAGTACTTC. Translating gives CASSYSLGRSSYEQYF.

This clonotype was detected a few times. The gene calls are TRBV12-3 or TRBV12-4 and TRBJ2-1; a weak D match, TRBD1 (5 bases). CDR3 length: 13 residues. V shed 7 bases and J shed 6 bases, with 13 bases lying between them. CDR3 DNA sequence: TGTGCCAGCAAGGGGTTCGAAGGCAATGAGCAGTTCTTC. This codes for CASKGFEGNEQFF.

The chain has TRBV11-1 and TRBJ2-7; D perhaps matches TRBD1 (6 bases). This CDR3 region has 14 residues. The germline CDR1 and CDR2 sequences are SGHAT and FQDESV (reference sequence). Trimming pared 3 bases from V and 3 bases from J, leaving 12 bases between. This chain's CDR3 is CASSFQGSGYEQYF. The CDR3 nucleotides are TGTGCCAGCAGCTTTCAGGGGTCGGGCTACGAGCAGTACTTC.

The chain combines TRBV5-4 with TRBJ2-7; 8 bases are a match to TRBD1. Germline-derived CDR1 and CDR2 are SGHNT and YYREEE (reference sequence). The CDR3 contains 15 residues. V lost 0 bases, J lost 3 bases, and 5 bases stayed unmatched. Here the CDR3 DNA reads TGTGCCAGCAGCTTGGTATCACAGGGGGTCTACGAGCAGTACTTC. It is translated as CASSLVSQGVYEQYF.

This clonotype was detected only a few times. The chain joins TRBV9 to TRBJ2-1; D possibly corresponds to TRBD1 (6 bases). Germline V gene lookup returns CDR1 SGDLS and CDR2 YYNGEE. The V gene lost 0 bases and the J gene lost 2 bases, with 18 bases spanning the gap. The CDR3 sequence is 18 residues long. The CDR3 DNA sequence: TGTGCCAGCAGCGTAGTACAGGGCCCTGCGAAGGCCTACAATGAGCAGTTCTTC. Its translation: CASSVVQGPAKAYNEQFF. The full variable domain, in which reference TRBV9 and TRBJ2-1 provide the parts outside the CDR3, is DSGVTQTPKHLITATGQRVTLRCSPRSGDLSVYWYQQSLDQGLQFLIQYYNGEERAKGNILERFSAQQFPDLHSELNLSSLELGDSALYFCASSVVQGPAKAYNEQFFGPGTRLTVL.